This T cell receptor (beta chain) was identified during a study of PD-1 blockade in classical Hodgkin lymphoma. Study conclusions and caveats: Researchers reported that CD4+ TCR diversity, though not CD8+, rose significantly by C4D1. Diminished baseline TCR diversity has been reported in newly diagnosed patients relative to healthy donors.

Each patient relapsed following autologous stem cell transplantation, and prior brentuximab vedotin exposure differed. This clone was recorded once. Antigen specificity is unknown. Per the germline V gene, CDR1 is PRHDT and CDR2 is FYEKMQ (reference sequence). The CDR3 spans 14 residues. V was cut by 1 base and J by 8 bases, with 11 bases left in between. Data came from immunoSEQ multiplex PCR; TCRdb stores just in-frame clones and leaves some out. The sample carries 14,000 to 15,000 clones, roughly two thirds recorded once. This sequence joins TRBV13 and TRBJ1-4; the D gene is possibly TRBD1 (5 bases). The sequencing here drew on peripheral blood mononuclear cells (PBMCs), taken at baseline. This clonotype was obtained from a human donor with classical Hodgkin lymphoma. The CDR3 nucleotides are TGTGCCAGCAGCTTAGATCGACAGAGAGAAAAACTGTTTTTT. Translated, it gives CASSLDRQREKLFF.